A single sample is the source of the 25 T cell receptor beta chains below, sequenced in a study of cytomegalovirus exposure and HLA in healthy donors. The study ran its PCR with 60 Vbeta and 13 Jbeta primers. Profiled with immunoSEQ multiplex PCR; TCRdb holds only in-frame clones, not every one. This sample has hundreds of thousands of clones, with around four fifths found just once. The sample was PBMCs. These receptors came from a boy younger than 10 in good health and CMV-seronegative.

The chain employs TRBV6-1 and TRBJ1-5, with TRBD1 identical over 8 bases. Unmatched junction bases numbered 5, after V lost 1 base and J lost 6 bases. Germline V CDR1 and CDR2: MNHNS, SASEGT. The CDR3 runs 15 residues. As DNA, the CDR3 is TGTGCCAGCAGTGAAGGGACAGGGTGGGTTCAGCCCCAGCATTTT. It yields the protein CASSEGTGWVQPQHF.

CDR3 loop: CASRATGLVNEQFF. The CDR3 nucleotides read TGTGCCAGCAGGGCCACAGGGTTGGTAAATGAGCAGTTCTTC. The chain links TRBV2 to TRBJ2-1; D might be TRBD1 (6 bases). V lost 6 bases to trimming and J lost 7 bases, with 16 bases between them. Per germline, CDR1 SNHLY and CDR2 FYNNEI. CDR3 length: 14 amino acids.

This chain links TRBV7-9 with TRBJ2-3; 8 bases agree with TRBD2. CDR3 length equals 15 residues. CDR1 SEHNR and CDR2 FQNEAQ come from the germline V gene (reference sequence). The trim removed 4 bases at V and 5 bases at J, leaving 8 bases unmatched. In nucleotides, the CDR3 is TGTGCCAGCAGCTCCCTAGCGGGTAGCGGAGATACGCAGTATTTT. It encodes CASSSLAGSGDTQYF.

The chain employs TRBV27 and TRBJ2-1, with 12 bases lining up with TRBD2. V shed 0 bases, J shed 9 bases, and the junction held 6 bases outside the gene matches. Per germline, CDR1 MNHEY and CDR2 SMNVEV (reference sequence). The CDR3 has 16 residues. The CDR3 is CASSLSPSGGACEQFF. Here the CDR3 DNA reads TGTGCCAGCAGTTTATCGCCTAGCGGGGGGGCTTGTGAGCAGTTCTTC.

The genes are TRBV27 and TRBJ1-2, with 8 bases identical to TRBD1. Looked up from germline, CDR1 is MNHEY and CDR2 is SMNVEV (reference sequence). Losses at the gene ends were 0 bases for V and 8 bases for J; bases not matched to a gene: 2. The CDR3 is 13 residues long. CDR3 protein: CASSLSAGGGYTF. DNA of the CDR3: TGTGCCAGCAGTTTATCGGCAGGGGGCGGCTACACCTTC.

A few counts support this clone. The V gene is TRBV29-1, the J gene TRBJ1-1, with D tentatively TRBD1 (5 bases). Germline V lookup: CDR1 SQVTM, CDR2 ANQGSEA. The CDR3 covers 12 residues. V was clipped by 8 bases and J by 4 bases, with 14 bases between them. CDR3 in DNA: TGCAGCATTAGGGGCGTTGGCACTGAAGCTTTCTTT. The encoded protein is CSIRGVGTEAFF.

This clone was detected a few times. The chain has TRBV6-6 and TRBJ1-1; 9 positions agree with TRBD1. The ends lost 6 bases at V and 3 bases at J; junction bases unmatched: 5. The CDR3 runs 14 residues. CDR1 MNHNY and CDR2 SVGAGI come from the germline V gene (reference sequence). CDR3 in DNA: TGTGCCAGCAGGTCGGGACAGGGCCACACTGAAGCTTTCTTT. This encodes CASRSGQGHTEAFF.

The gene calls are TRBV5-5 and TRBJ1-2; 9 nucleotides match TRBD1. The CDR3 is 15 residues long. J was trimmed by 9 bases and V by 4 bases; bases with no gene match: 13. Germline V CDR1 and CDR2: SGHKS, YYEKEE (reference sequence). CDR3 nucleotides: TGTGCCAGCAGCCCGACCCGGACAGGGGTTGGAAGCTACACCTTC. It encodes CASSPTRTGVGSYTF.

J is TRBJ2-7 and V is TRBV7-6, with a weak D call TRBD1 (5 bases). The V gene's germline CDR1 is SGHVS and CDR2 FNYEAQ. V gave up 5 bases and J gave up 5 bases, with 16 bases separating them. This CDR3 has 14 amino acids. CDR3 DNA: TGTGCCAGCAGCCCCCAGGGTATGATGGACGAGCAGTACTTC. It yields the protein CASSPQGMMDEQYF.

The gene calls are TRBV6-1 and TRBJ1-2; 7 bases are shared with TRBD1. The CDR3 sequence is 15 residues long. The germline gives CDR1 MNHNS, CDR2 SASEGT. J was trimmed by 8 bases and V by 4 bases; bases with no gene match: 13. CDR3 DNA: TGTGCCAGCAGTGCAGGGGACAGTCGAAGGCGAGGCTACACCTTC. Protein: CASSAGDSRRRGYTF.

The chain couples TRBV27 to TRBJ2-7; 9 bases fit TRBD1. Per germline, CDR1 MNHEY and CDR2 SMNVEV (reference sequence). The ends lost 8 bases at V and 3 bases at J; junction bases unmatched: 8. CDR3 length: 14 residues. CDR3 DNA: TGTGCCAGCGCTAGACAGGGGGATATCTACGAGCAGTACTTC. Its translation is CASARQGDIYEQYF.

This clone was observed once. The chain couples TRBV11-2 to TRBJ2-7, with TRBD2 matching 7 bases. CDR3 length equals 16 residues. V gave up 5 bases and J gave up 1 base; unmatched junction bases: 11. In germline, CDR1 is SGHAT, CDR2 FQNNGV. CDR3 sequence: CASSARPSGTSYEQYF. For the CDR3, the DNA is TGTGCCAGCAGCGCCCGACCCAGCGGGACTTCCTACGAGCAGTACTTC.

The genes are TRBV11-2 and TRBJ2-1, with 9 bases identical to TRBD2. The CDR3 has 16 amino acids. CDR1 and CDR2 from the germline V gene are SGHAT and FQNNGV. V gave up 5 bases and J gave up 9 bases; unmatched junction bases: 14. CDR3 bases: TGTGCCAGCAGCGAAAGTCGGGCTAGCGGGGAGGGTGAGCAGTTCTTC. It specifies CASSESRASGEGEQFF.

CDR3 sequence (DNA): TGTGCCAGCAGTTCCTTCTACAATGAGCAGTTCTTC. This translates into CASSSFYNEQFF. The chain employs TRBV27 and TRBJ2-1; no clear D. V was clipped by 4 bases and J by 3 bases, with 4 bases between them. This CDR3 region has 12 residues. Germline-derived CDR1 and CDR2 are MNHEY and SMNVEV (reference sequence).

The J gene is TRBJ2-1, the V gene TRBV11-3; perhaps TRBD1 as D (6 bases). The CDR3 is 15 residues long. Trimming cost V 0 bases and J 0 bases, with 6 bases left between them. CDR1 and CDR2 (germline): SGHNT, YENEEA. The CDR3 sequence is CASSLEGGSYNEQFF. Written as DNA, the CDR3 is TGTGCCAGCAGCTTAGAAGGGGGCTCCTACAATGAGCAGTTCTTC.

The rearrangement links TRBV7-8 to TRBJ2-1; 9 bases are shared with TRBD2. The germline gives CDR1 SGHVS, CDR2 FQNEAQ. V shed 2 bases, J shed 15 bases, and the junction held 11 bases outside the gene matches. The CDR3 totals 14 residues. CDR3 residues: CASSLRPSGTGGFF. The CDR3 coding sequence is TGTGCCAGCAGCTTACGTCCTAGCGGGACCGGGGGGTTCTTC.

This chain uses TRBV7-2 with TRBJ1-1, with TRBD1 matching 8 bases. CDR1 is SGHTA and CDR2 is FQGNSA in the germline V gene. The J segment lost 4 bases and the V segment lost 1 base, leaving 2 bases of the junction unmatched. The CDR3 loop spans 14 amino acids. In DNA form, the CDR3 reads TGTGCCAGCAGCTTAGGACAGGGGTCCACTGAAGCTTTCTTT. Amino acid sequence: CASSLGQGSTEAFF. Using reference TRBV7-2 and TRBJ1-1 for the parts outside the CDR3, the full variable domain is GAGVSQSPSNKVTEKGKDVELRCDPISGHTALYWYRQSLGQGLEFLIYFQGNSAPDKSGLPSDRFSAERTGGSVSTLTIQRTQQEDSAVYLCASSLGQGSTEAFFGQGTRLTVV.

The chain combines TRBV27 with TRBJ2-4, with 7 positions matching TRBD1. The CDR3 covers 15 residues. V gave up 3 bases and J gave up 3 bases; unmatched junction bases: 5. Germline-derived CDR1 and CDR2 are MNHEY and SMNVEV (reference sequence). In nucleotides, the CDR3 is TGTGCCAGCAGTTTTGCAGGGGGTTTCAAAAACATTCAGTACTTC. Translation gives CASSFAGGFKNIQYF.

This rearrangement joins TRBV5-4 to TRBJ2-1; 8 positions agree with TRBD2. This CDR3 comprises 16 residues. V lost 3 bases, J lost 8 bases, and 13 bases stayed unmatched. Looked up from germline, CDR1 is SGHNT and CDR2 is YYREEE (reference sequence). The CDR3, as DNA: TGTGCCAGCAGCTCCGTGACGGGGGGGCCTATCTATGAGCAGTTCTTC. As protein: CASSSVTGGPIYEQFF.

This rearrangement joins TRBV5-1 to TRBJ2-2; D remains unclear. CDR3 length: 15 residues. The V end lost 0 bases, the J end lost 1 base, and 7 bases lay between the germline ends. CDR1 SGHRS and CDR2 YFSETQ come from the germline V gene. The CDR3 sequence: CASSLGRQNTGELFF. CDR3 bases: TGCGCCAGCAGCTTGGGCAGGCAGAACACCGGGGAGCTGTTTTTT. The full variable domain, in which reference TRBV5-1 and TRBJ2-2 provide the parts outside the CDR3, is KAGVTQTPRYLIKTRGQQVTLSCSPISGHRSVSWYQQTPGQGLQFLFEYFSETQRNKGNFPGRFSGRQFSNSRSEMNVSTLELGDSALYLCASSLGRQNTGELFFGEGSRLTVL.

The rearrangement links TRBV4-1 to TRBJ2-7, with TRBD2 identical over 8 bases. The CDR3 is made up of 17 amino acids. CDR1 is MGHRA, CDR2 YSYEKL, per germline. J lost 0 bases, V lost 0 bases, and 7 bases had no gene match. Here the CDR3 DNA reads TGCGCCAGCAGCCAAGAAGTTCCAGCGGGGGCCTCCTACGAGCAGTACTTC. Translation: CASSQEVPAGASYEQYF.

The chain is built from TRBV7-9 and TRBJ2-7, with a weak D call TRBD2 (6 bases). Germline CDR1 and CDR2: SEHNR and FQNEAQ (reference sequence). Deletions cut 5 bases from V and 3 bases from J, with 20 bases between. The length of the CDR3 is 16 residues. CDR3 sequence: CASSGGIGVPYYEQYF. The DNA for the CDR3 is TGTGCCAGCAGCGGGGGGATCGGGGTACCGTACTACGAGCAGTACTTC. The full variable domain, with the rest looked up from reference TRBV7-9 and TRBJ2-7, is DTGVSQNPRHKITKRGQNVTFRCDPISEHNRLYWYRQTLGQGPEFLTYFQNEAQLEKSRLLSDRFSAERPKGSFSTLEIQRTEQGDSAMYLCASSGGIGVPYYEQYFGPGTRLTVT.

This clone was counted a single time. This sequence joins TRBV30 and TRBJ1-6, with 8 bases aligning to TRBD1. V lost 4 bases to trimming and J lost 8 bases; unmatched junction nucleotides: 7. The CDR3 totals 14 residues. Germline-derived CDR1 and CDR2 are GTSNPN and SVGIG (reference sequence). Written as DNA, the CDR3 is TGTGCCTGGACAGAGACAGGGGACGATTCACCCCTCCACTTT. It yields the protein CAWTETGDDSPLHF.

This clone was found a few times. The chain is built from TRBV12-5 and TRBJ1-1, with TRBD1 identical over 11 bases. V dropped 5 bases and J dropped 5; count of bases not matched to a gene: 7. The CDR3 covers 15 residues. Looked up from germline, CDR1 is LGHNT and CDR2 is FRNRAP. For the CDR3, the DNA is TGTGCTAGTGGTCAGGGACAGGGGGATAGGACTGAAGCTTTCTTT. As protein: CASGQGQGDRTEAFF.

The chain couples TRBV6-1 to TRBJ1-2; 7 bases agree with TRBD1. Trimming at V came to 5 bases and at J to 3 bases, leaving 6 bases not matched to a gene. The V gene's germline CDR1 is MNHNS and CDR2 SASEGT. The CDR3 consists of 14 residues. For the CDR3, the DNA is TGTGCCAGCAGTAGACCAGGGGGAGACTATGGCTACACCTTC. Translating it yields CASSRPGGDYGYTF.